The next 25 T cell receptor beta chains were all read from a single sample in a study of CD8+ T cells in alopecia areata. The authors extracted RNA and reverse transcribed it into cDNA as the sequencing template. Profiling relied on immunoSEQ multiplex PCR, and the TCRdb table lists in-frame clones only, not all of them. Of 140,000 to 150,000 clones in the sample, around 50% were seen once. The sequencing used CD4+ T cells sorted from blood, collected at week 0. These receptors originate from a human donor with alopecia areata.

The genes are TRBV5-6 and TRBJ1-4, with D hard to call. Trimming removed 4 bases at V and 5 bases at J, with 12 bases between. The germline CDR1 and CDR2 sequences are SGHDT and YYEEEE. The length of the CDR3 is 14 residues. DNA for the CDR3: TGTGCCAGCAGCAGAGCAGTTACAAATGAAAAACTGTTTTTT. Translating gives CASSRAVTNEKLFF.

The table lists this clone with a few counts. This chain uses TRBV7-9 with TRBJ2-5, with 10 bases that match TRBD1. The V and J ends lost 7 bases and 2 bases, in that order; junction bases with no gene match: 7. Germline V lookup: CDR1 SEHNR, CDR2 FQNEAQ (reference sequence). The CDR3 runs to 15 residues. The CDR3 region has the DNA TGTGCCAGCAACCCGGACAGGGGGATACAAGAGACCCAGTACTTC. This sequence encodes CASNPDRGIQETQYF. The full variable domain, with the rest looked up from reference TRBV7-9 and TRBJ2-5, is DTGVSQNPRHKITKRGQNVTFRCDPISEHNRLYWYRQTLGQGPEFLTYFQNEAQLEKSRLLSDRFSAERPKGSFSTLEIQRTEQGDSAMYLCASNPDRGIQETQYFGPGTRLLVL.

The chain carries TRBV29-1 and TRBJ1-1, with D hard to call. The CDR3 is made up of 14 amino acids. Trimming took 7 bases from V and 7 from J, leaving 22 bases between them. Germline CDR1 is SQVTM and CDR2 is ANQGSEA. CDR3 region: CSASLSARGGEAFF. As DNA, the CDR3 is TGCAGCGCTAGCCTTTCAGCCCGGGGAGGTGAAGCTTTCTTT.

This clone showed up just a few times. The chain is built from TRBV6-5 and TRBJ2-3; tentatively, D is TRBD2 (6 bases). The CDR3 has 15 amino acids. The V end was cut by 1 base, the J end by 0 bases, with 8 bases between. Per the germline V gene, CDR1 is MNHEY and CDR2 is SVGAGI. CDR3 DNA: TGTGCCAGCAGTTACTTGCGGGGAAGCACAGATACGCAGTATTTT. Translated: CASSYLRGSTDTQYF.

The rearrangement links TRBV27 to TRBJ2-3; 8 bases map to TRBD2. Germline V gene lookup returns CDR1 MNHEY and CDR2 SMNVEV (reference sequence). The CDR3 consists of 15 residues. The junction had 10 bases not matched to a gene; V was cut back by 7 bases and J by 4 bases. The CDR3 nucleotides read TGTGCCAGCACCAGACCGGGACTAGGGGCAGATACGCAGTATTTT. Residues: CASTRPGLGADTQYF.

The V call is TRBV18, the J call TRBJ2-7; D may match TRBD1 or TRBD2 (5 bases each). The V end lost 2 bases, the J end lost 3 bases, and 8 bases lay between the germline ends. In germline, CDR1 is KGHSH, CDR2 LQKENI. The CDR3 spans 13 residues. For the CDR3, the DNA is TGTGCCAGCTCACCAGGGACGGACTACGAGCAGTACTTC. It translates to CASSPGTDYEQYF.

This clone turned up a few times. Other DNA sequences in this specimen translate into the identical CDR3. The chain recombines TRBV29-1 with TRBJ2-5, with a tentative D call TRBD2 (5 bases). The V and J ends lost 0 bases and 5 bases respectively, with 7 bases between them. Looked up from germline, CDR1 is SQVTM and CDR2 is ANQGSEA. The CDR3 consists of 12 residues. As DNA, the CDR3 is TGCAGCGTTGAAGATCCGGGGGAGACCCAGTACTTC. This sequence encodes CSVEDPGETQYF.

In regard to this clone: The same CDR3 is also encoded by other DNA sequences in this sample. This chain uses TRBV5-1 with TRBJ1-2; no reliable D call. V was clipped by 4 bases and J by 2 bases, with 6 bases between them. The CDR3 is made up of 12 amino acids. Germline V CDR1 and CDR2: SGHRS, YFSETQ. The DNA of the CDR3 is TGCGCCAGCAGCCTGGACAACTATGGCTACACCTTC. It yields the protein CASSLDNYGYTF.

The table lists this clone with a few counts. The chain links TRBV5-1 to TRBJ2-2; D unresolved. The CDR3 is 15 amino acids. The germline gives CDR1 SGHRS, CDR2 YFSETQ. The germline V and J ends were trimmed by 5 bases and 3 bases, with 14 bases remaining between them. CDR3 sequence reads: CASSRSVMDTGELFF. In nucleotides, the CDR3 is TGCGCCAGCAGTCGGTCAGTTATGGACACCGGGGAGCTGTTTTTT.

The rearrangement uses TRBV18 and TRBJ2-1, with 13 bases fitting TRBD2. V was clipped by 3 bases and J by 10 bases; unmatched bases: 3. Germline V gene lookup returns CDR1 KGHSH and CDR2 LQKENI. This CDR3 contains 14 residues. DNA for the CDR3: TGTGCCAGCTCACCCCCGGGACTAGCGGGGGAGCAGTTCTTC. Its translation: CASSPPGLAGEQFF.

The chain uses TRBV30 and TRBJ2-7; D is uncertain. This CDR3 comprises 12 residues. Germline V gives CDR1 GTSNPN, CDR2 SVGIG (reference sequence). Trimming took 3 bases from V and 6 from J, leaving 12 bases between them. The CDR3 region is CAWSLNPTEQYF. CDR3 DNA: TGTGCCTGGAGCCTCAACCCGACCGAGCAGTACTTC.

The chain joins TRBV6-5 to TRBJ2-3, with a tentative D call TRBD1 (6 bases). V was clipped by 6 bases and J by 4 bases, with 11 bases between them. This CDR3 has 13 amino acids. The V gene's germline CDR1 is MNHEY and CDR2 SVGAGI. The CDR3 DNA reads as TGTGCCAGCAGGAGGACAGTGCCAGATACGCAGTATTTT. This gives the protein CASRRTVPDTQYF.

CDR3 sequence reads: CASTPPGGAATQYF. DNA for the CDR3: TGTGCCAGCACCCCCCCAGGGGGGGCAGCCACCCAGTACTTC. The gene calls are TRBV6-5 and TRBJ2-5; D is perhaps TRBD1 or TRBD2 (7 bases each). CDR1 and CDR2 from the germline V gene are MNHEY and SVGAGI. This CDR3 region has 14 residues. Trimming took off 7 bases at V and 8 bases at J, with 20 bases between the two ends.

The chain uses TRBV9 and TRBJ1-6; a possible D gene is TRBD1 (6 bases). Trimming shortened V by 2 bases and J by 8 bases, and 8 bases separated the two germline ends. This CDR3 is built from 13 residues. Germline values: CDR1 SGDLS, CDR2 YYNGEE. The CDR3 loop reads CASSVQGHSPLHF. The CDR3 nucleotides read TGTGCCAGCAGCGTGCAGGGGCATTCACCCCTCCACTTT.

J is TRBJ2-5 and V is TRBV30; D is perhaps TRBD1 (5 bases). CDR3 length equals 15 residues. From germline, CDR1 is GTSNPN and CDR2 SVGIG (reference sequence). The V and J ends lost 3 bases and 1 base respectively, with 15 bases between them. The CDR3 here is CAWRGPGSGQETQYF. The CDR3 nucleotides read TGTGCCTGGAGAGGTCCAGGGTCGGGCCAAGAGACCCAGTACTTC.

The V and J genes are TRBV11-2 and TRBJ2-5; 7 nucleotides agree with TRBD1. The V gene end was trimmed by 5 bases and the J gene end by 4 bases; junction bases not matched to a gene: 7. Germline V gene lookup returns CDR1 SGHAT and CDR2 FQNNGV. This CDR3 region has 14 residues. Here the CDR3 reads CASSLRQGSETQYF. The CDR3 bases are TGTGCCAGCAGCCTGAGACAGGGTTCAGAGACCCAGTACTTC.

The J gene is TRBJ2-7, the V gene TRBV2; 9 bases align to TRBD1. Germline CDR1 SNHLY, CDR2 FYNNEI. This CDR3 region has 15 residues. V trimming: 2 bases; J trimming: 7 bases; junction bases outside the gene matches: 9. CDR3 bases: TGTGCCAGCAGTGAATCAGGGACAGGGTGGTCTGAGCAGTACTTC. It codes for CASSESGTGWSEQYF.

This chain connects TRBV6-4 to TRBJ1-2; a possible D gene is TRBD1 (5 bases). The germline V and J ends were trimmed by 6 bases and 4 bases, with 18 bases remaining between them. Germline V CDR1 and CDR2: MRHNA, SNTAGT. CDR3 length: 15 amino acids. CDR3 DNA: TGTGCCAGCAGACCACGATCCGGGACGGGCTATGGCTACACCTTC. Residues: CASRPRSGTGYGYTF.

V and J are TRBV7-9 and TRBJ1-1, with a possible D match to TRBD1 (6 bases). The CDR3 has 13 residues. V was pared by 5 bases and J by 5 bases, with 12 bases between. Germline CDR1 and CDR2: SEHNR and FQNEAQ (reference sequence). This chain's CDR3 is CASSPQGRTEAFF. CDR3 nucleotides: TGTGCCAGCAGCCCACAGGGTAGGACTGAAGCTTTCTTT.

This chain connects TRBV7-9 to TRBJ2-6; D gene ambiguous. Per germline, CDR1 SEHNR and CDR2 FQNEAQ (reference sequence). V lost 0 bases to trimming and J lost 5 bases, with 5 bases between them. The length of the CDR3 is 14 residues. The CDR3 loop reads CASSLAGRANVLTF. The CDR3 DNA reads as TGTGCCAGCAGCTTAGCAGGGAGGGCCAACGTCCTGACTTTC.

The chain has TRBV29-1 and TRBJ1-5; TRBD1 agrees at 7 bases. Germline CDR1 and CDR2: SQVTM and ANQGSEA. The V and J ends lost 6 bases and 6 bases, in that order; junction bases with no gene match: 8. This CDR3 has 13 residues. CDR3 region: CSVLQGLGQPQHF. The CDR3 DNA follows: TGCAGCGTGCTACAGGGGCTCGGTCAGCCCCAGCATTTT.

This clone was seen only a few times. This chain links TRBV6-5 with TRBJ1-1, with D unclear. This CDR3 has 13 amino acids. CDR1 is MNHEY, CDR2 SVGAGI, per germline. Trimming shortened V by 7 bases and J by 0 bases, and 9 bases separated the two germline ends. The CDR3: CASKVGVNTEAFF. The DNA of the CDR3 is TGTGCCAGCAAGGTGGGAGTGAACACTGAAGCTTTCTTT.

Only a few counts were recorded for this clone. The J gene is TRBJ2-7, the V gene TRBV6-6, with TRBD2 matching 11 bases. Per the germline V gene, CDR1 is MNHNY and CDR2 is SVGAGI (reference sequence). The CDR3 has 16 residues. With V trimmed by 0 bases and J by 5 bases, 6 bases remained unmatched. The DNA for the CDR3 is TGTGCCAGCAGTTACTCGCTAGCGGGGGGTCAGGACGAGCAGTACTTC. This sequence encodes CASSYSLAGGQDEQYF.

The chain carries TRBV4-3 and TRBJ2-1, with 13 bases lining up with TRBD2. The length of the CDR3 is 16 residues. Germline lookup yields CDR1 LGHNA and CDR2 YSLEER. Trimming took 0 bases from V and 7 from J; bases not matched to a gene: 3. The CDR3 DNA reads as TGCGCCAGCAGCCAAGATGGGGGACTAGCGGGAAATGAGCAGTTCTTC. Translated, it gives CASSQDGGLAGNEQFF.

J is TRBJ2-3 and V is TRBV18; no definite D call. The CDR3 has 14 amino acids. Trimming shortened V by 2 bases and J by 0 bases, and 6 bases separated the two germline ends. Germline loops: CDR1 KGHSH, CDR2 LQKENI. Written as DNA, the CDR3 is TGTGCCAGCTCACCAATTTCAAGCACAGATACGCAGTATTTT. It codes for CASSPISSTDTQYF.